This T cell receptor (beta chain) came from a study of blood T cell repertoires in COVID-19. The assay was immunoSEQ multiplex PCR, and TCRdb's table has in-frame clones only and misses some. The table includes approximately 400,000 clones, roughly 88% detected once. The CDR3 contains 12 residues. Trimming left V 6 bases short and J 1 base short, with 6 bases between. The germline gives CDR1 SEHNR, CDR2 FQNEAQ (reference sequence). This clone was seen a handful of times. The origin of this receptor is a woman in her forties or fifties with COVID-19, enrolled during active disease. The chain recombines TRBV7-9 with TRBJ1-1; D unresolved. Material for sequencing was peripheral blood. The CDR3 bases are TGTGCCAGCAGACGGGAGAACACTGAAGCTTTCTTT. This codes for CASRRENTEAFF.